Listed below are T cell receptor beta chains from one sample, sequenced in a study of response to subunit inactivated influenza vaccine. TCRdb fed the RT-PCR reads into MiXCR, producing one record per CDR3 protein. The table records some 500,000 distinct CDR3 sequences, 10% to 15% of them present only once. The sequencing used PBMCs from blood, collected roughly 46 days after vaccination. These receptors were taken from a man aged 45 to 65 who received an inactivated influenza vaccine. CDR3s include the opening cysteine and the closing phenylalanine or tryptophan. D genes are given only for firm matches. The size entry is marked missing in some rows and otherwise reads once, few, many or a size class.

V gene: TRBV5-5
D gene: NA
clone size: many
J gene: TRBJ2-5
CDR3 DNA: TGTGCCAGCAGCTCAACATTCGGCAGGGGTGTTGGATTAGAGACCCAGTACTTC
CDR3 protein: CASSSTFGRGVGLETQYF

V gene: TRBV25-1
D gene: NA
clone size: NA
J gene: TRBJ2-7
CDR3 DNA: TGTGCCAGCAGTAGGATAGGGGTCTACGAGCAGTACTTC
CDR3 protein: CASSRIGVYEQYF

V gene: TRBV28
D gene: NA
clone size: NA
J gene: TRBJ2-6
CDR3 DNA: TGTGCCTTCAGTTTATGGGTTTTCGGGGGCGATGGGGCCAACGTCCTGACTTTC
CDR3 protein: CAFSLWVFGGDGANVLTF

V gene: TRBV7-2
D gene: TRBD1
clone size: many
J gene: TRBJ1-3
CDR3 DNA: TGTGCCAGCAGCAGAGCCGGGACAGGGGTCGGAAACACCATATATTTT
CDR3 protein: CASSRAGTGVGNTIYF

V gene: TRBV7-2
D gene: NA
clone size: few
J gene: TRBJ2-5
CDR3 DNA: TGTGCCAGCAGCCTACTTAGGTGGCCGGCGCTGGAGACCCAGTACTTC
CDR3 protein: CASSLLRWPALETQYF

V gene: TRBV10-3
D gene: NA
clone size: NA
J gene: TRBJ2-5
CDR3 DNA: TGTGCCATCAGCGCCCGAGGGTCTGGCGAGACCCAGTACTTC
CDR3 protein: CAISARGSGETQYF

V gene: TRBV6-2/TRBV6-3
D gene: TRBD2
clone size: few
J gene: TRBJ2-7
CDR3 DNA: TGTGCCAGCAGACCCGGACTAGCGGACTACGAGCAGTACTTC
CDR3 protein: CASRPGLADYEQYF

V gene: TRBV2
D gene: NA
clone size: NA
J gene: TRBJ2-5
CDR3 DNA: TGTGCCAGCAGTGAAGAACAGGGCGGCCAAGAGACCCAGTACTTC
CDR3 protein: CASSEEQGGQETQYF

V gene: TRBV7-6
D gene: TRBD1
clone size: NA
J gene: TRBJ2-5
CDR3 DNA: TGTGCCAGCAGCTTTGACAGGGGAGGAGAGACCCAGTACTTC
CDR3 protein: CASSFDRGGETQYF

V gene: TRBV27
D gene: NA
clone size: few
J gene: TRBJ2-7
CDR3 DNA: TGTGCCAGCAGAGGGCGACAGCGGTTCTACGAGCAGTACTTC
CDR3 protein: CASRGRQRFYEQYF

V gene: TRBV5-1
D gene: NA
clone size: few
J gene: TRBJ2-1
CDR3 DNA: TGCGCCAGCAGCTTGAGGGTGCTCTACTCCTACAATGAGCAGTTCTTC
CDR3 protein: CASSLRVLYSYNEQFF

V gene: TRBV6-2/TRBV6-3
D gene: NA
clone size: NA
J gene: TRBJ1-5
CDR3 DNA: TGTGCCAGCAGTTGGGCCACTAGCAATCAGCCCCAGCATTTT
CDR3 protein: CASSWATSNQPQHF

V gene: TRBV20-1
D gene: TRBD1
clone size: many
J gene: TRBJ2-3
CDR3 DNA: TGCAGTGCTAGAAGGACAGGGATCACAGATACGCAGTATTTT
CDR3 protein: CSARRTGITDTQYF

V gene: TRBV4-3
D gene: NA
clone size: NA
J gene: TRBJ2-5
CDR3 DNA: TGCGCCAGCAGCCCTGGGAAGTTGGCGGACCAAGAGACCCAGTACTTC
CDR3 protein: CASSPGKLADQETQYF

V gene: TRBV7-9
D gene: NA
clone size: many
J gene: TRBJ1-1
CDR3 DNA: TGTGCCAGCAGCTTTGTCAGGCGGGAAGCTTTCTTT
CDR3 protein: CASSFVRREAFF

V gene: TRBV29-1
D gene: NA
clone size: NA
J gene: TRBJ2-7
CDR3 DNA: TGCAGCGTTGCATGGTCCTACGAGCAGTACTTC
CDR3 protein: CSVAWSYEQYF

V gene: TRBV7-8
D gene: TRBD2
clone size: few
J gene: TRBJ2-1
CDR3 DNA: TGTGCCAGCAGCTTAGTAAGGGGCGGGAGCGGTTATGAGCAGTTCTTC
CDR3 protein: CASSLVRGGSGYEQFF

V gene: TRBV4-1
D gene: TRBD2
clone size: NA
J gene: TRBJ2-1
CDR3 DNA: TGCGCCAGCAGCTCTAGCGGGGGGCCACTCAATGAGCAGTTCTTC
CDR3 protein: CASSSSGGPLNEQFF

V gene: TRBV7-9
D gene: NA
clone size: few
J gene: TRBJ2-3
CDR3 DNA: TGTGCCAGTAACAGGGATACAGATACGCAGTATTTT
CDR3 protein: CASNRDTDTQYF

V gene: TRBV7-9
D gene: NA
clone size: NA
J gene: TRBJ2-7
CDR3 DNA: TGTGCCAGCAGCTTAGCTCTCCAGCGGCCCTACGAGCAGTACTTC
CDR3 protein: CASSLALQRPYEQYF

V gene: TRBV9
D gene: NA
clone size: NA
J gene: TRBJ2-6
CDR3 DNA: TGTGCCAGCAGCGTTGGGAGTCCTGGGGCCAACGTCCTGACTTTC
CDR3 protein: CASSVGSPGANVLTF

V gene: TRBV27
D gene: TRBD2
clone size: few
J gene: TRBJ2-1
CDR3 DNA: TGTGCCAGCAGTCCGATGCTAGCGGGAGCTTCTTTATGGCAGTTCTTC
CDR3 protein: CASSPMLAGASLWQFF

V gene: TRBV11-2
D gene: TRBD1
clone size: NA
J gene: TRBJ2-7
CDR3 DNA: TGTGCCAGCAGCTTTTTGAGGGGGCGAATCGAGCAGTACTTC
CDR3 protein: CASSFLRGRIEQYF

V gene: TRBV7-9
D gene: TRBD1
clone size: NA
J gene: TRBJ2-1
CDR3 DNA: TGTGCCAGCAGCCTCAACAGGGGCGCCTACAATGAGCAGTTCTTC
CDR3 protein: CASSLNRGAYNEQFF

V gene: TRBV15
D gene: NA
clone size: many
J gene: TRBJ2-5
CDR3 DNA: TGTGCCACCAGCAACAGGGGAGGCCAAGAGACCCAGTACTTC
CDR3 protein: CATSNRGGQETQYF

V gene: TRBV29-1
D gene: TRBD1
clone size: NA
J gene: TRBJ2-7
CDR3 DNA: TGCAGCGTTGTGGCCCGGGGACAGGGACCGACCTACGAGCAGTACTTC
CDR3 protein: CSVVARGQGPTYEQYF

V gene: TRBV7-6
D gene: NA
clone size: few
J gene: TRBJ2-7
CDR3 DNA: TGTGCCAGCAGCTTAGGGCCCCTTGTCAGAAAAAGCTCCTACGAGCAGTACTTC
CDR3 protein: CASSLGPLVRKSSYEQYF

V gene: TRBV29-1
D gene: TRBD2
clone size: many
J gene: TRBJ2-7
CDR3 DNA: TGCAGCGTAACCGGGACTAGCAATTACGAGCAGTACTTC
CDR3 protein: CSVTGTSNYEQYF

V gene: TRBV6-2/TRBV6-3
D gene: TRBD2
clone size: few
J gene: TRBJ2-1
CDR3 DNA: TGTGCCAGCAAGAACCGGGGGGGGCTAGCGGCATTAAGCTCCTACAATGAGCAGTTCTTC
CDR3 protein: CASKNRGGLAALSSYNEQFF

V gene: TRBV7-2
D gene: NA
clone size: many
J gene: TRBJ2-7
CDR3 DNA: TGTGCCAGCAGCTTAAGGGCAGCGGATACCTACGAGCAGTACTTC
CDR3 protein: CASSLRAADTYEQYF

V gene: TRBV20-1
D gene: NA
clone size: many
J gene: TRBJ1-5
CDR3 DNA: TGCAGTGCTAGCCACGGTAGCAATCAGCCCCAGCATTTT
CDR3 protein: CSASHGSNQPQHF

V gene: TRBV6-5
D gene: NA
clone size: few
J gene: TRBJ1-1
CDR3 DNA: TGTGCCAGCAGTAGGGGGGGAAAAGCTTTCTTT
CDR3 protein: CASSRGGKAFF

V gene: TRBV5-1
D gene: NA
clone size: few
J gene: TRBJ2-7
CDR3 DNA: TGCGCCAGCAGCTTGGTCACGGGGCCGTCCTACGAGCAGTACTTC
CDR3 protein: CASSLVTGPSYEQYF

V gene: TRBV6-5
D gene: NA
clone size: NA
J gene: TRBJ2-3
CDR3 DNA: TGTGCCAGCAGTTACTCAGGCTGGGGCACGCAGTATTTT
CDR3 protein: CASSYSGWGTQYF

V gene: TRBV12-3/TRBV12-4
D gene: TRBD2
clone size: many
J gene: TRBJ2-7
CDR3 DNA: TGTGCCAGCAGTTTCTCCGATAGCGGGAGGACTCGGTACTTC
CDR3 protein: CASSFSDSGRTRYF

V gene: TRBV4-1
D gene: TRBD1
clone size: many
J gene: TRBJ1-2
CDR3 DNA: TGCGCCAGCAGCCAAGTGACAGGGGGCGCGTCTTCCTATGGCTACACCTTC
CDR3 protein: CASSQVTGGASSYGYTF

V gene: TRBV4-3
D gene: NA
clone size: NA
J gene: TRBJ2-2
CDR3 DNA: TGCGCCAGCAGCCAAGATGTGGCGGGACGGTCGAACACCGGGGAGCTGTTTTTT
CDR3 protein: CASSQDVAGRSNTGELFF

V gene: TRBV14
D gene: NA
clone size: few
J gene: TRBJ2-3
CDR3 DNA: TGTGCCAGCAGCCAAGCTGTAGTGGGAGTGGGTCGCACAGATACGCAGTATTTT
CDR3 protein: CASSQAVVGVGRTDTQYF

V gene: TRBV7-8
D gene: TRBD2
clone size: NA
J gene: TRBJ2-3
CDR3 DNA: TGTGCCAGCAGCTTACGGCATACTAGCGGGAGAGAGGTCGATACGCAGTATTTT
CDR3 protein: CASSLRHTSGREVDTQYF

V gene: TRBV27
D gene: TRBD2
clone size: NA
J gene: TRBJ2-7
CDR3 DNA: TGTGCCAGCAGTTTCGTAGCGGGGCCTTACGAGCAGTACTTC
CDR3 protein: CASSFVAGPYEQYF

V gene: TRBV5-1
D gene: TRBD1
clone size: NA
J gene: TRBJ1-5
CDR3 DNA: TGCGCCAGCAGCCTATCGGACAGGGCCAGTCCCCAGCATTTT
CDR3 protein: CASSLSDRASPQHF

V gene: TRBV7-9
D gene: NA
clone size: NA
J gene: TRBJ2-1
CDR3 DNA: TGTGCCAGCAGCTTAGCGCCCCCCAGTTACAATGAGCAGTTCTTC
CDR3 protein: CASSLAPPSYNEQFF